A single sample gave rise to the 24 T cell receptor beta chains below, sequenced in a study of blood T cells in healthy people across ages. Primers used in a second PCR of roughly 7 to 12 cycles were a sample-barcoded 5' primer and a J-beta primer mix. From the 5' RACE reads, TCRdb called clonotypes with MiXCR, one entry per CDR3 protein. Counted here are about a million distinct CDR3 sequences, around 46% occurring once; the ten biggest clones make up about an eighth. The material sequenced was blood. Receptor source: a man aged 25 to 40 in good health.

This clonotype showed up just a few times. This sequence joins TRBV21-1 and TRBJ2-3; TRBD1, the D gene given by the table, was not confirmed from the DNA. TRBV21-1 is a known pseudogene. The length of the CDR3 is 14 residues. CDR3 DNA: TGTGCCAGCAGCATATCCGACAGGGTCGATACGCAGTATTTT. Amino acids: CASSISDRVDTQYF.

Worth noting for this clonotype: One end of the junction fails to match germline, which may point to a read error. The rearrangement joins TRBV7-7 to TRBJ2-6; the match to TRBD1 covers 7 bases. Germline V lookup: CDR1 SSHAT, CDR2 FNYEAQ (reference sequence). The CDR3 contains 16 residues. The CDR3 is CASSPTTGAGANVLTF. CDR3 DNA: TGTGCTAGCAGCCCAACCACAGGGGCTGGGGCCAACGTCCTGACTTTC.

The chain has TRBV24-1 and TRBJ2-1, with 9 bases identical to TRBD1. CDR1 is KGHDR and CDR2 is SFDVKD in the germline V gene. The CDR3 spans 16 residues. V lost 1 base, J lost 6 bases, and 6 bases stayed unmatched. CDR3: CATSDFLRTGANEQFF. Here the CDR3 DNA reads TGTGCCACCAGTGATTTTTTGCGGACAGGGGCCAATGAGCAGTTCTTC.

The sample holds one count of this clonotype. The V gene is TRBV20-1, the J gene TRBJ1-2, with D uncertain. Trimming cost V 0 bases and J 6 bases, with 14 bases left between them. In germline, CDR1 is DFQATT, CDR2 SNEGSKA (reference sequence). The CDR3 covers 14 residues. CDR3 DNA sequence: TGCAGTGCTAGAGATCGGGCAGAAGGTGATGGCTACACCTTC. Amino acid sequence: CSARDRAEGDGYTF.

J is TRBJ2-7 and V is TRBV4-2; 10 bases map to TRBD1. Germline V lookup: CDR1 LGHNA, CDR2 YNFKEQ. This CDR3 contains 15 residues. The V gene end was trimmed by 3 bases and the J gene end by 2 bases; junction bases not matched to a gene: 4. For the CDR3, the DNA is TGTGCCAGCAGCCAGGGGACAGGGGCTACCTACGAGCAGTACTTC. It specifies CASSQGTGATYEQYF.

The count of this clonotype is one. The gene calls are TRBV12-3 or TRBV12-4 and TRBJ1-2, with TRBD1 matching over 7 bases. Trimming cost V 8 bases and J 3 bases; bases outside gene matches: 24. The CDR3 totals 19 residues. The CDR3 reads CASALDPGTRARGDYGYTF. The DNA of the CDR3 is TGTGCCAGCGCCTTAGATCCGGGGACAAGGGCCAGGGGGGACTATGGCTACACCTTC.

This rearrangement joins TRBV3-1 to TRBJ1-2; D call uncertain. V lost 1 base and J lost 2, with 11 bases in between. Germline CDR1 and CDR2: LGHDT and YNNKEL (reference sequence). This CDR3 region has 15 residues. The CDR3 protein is CASSQGGSTNYGYTF. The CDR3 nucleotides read TGTGCCAGCAGCCAAGGAGGTAGCACCAACTATGGCTACACCTTC.

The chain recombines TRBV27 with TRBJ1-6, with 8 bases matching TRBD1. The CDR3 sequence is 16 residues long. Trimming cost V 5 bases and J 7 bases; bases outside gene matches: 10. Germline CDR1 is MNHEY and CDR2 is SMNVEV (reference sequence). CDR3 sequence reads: CASSNQQGVGNSPLHF. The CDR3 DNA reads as TGTGCCAGCAGTAACCAACAGGGGGTAGGGAATTCACCCCTCCACTTT.

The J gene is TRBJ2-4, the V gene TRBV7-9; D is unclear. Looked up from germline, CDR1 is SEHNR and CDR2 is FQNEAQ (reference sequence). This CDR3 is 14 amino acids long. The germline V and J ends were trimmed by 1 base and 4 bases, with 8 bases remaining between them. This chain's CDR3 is CASSLVGIKNIQYF. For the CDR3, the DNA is TGTGCCAGCAGCTTAGTTGGGATTAAAAACATTCAGTACTTC.

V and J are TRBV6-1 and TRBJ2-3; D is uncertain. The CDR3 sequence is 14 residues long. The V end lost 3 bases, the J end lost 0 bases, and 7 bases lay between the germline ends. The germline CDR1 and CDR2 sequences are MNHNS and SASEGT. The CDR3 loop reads CASSDPRSTDTQYF. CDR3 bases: TGTGCCAGCAGTGACCCCAGAAGCACAGATACGCAGTATTTT.

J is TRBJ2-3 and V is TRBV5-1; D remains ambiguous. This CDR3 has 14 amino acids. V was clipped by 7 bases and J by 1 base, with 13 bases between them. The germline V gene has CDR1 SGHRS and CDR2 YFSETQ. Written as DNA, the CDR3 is TGCGCCAGCGGCGAAACTATGGGCACAGATACGCAGTATTTT. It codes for CASGETMGTDTQYF. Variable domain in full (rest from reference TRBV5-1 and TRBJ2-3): KAGVTQTPRYLIKTRGQQVTLSCSPISGHRSVSWYQQTPGQGLQFLFEYFSETQRNKGNFPGRFSGRQFSNSRSEMNVSTLELGDSALYLCASGETMGTDTQYFGPGTRLTVL.

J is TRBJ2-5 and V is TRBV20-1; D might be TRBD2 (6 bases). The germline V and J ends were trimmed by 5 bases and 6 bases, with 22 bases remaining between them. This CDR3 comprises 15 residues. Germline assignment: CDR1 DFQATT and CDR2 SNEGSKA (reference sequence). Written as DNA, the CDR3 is TGCAGTGCTTCTGAGGAGACTAGGCCTAAAAAGACCCAGTACTTC. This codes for CSASEETRPKKTQYF.

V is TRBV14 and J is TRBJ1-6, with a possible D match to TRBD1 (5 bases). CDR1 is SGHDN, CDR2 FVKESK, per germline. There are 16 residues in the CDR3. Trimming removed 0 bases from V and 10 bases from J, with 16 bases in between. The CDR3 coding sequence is TGTGCCAGCAGCCAAGAAGTCGGGGTTGGGGGGTCACCCCTCCACTTT. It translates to CASSQEVGVGGSPLHF.

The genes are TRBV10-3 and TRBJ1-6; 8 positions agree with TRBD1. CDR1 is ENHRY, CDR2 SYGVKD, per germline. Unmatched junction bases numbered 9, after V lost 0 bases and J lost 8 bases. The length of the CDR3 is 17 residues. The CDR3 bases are TGTGCCATCAGTGAGTCGAAAGGAACAGGGGGACATTCACCCCTCCACTTT. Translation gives CAISESKGTGGHSPLHF.

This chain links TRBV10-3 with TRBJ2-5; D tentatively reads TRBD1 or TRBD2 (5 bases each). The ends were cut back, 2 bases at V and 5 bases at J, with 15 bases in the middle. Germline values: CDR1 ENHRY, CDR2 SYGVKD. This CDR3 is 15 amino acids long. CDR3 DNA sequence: TGTGCCATCAGTGAGGCCCCCCCCGGGGCGGAGACCCAGTACTTC. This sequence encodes CAISEAPPGAETQYF.

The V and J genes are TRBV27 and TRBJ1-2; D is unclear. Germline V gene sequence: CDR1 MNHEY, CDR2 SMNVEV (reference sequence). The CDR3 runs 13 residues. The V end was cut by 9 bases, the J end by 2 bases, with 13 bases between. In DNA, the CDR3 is TGTGCCAGTCGCCACCCCAGCAACTATGGCTACACCTTC. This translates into CASRHPSNYGYTF.

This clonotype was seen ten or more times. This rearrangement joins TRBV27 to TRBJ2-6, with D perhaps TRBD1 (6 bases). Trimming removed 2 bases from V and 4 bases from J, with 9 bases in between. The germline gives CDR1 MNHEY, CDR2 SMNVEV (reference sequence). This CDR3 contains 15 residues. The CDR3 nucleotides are TGTGCCAGCAGTTTAGGGGGCATAGGGGCCAACGTCCTGACTTTC. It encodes CASSLGGIGANVLTF.

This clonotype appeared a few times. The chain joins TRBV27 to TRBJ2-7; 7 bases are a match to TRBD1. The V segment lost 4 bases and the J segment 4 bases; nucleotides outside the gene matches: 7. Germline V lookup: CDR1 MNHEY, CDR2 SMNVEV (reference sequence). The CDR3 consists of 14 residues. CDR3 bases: TGTGCCAGCAGTTCCACCGGGACAGTTTACGAGCAGTACTTC. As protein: CASSSTGTVYEQYF.

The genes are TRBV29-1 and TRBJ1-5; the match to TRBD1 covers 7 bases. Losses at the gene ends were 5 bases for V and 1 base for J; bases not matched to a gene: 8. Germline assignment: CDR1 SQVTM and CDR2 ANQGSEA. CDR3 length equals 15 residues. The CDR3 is CSVKIGTASNQPQHF. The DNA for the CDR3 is TGCAGCGTTAAGATCGGGACAGCGAGCAATCAGCCCCAGCATTTT.

The CDR3 sequence is CASSSPSGGQYF. The DNA of the CDR3 is TGTGCCAGCAGTTCGCCTAGCGGGGGACAGTATTTT. V usage is TRBV27 and J usage is TRBJ2-3, with 10 bases aligning to TRBD2. The trim removed 4 bases at V and 12 bases at J, leaving 4 bases unmatched. The germline V gene encodes CDR1 MNHEY and CDR2 SMNVEV (reference sequence). The CDR3 runs 12 residues.

Here the CDR3 reads CASSLDRGRNSLHGYTF. For the CDR3, the DNA is TGTGCCAGCAGTTTAGACAGGGGCAGGAATTCCCTACATGGCTACACCTTC. The gene calls are TRBV28 and TRBJ1-2, with 8 bases that match TRBD1. V shed 2 bases, J shed 6 bases, and the junction held 14 bases outside the gene matches. CDR3 length: 17 amino acids. Per germline, CDR1 MDHEN and CDR2 SYDVKM.

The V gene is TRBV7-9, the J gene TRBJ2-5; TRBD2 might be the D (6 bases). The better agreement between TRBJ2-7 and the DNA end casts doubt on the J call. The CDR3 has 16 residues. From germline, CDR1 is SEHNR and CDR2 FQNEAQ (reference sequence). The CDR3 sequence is CASSLEGGTITYEQYF. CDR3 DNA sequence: TGTGCCAGCAGCTTAGAAGGAGGGACGATTACCTACGAGCAGTACTTC.

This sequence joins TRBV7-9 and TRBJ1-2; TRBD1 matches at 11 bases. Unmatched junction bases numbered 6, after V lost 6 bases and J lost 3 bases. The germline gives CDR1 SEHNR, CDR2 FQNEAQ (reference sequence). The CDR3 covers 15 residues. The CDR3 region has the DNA TGTGCCAGCAGTTTGGGACAGGGGGAGGACTATGGCTACACCTTC. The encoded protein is CASSLGQGEDYGYTF.

The CDR3 nucleotides read TGTGCCAGCAGTCTAATAGACGGAAACCTCTATGGCTACACCTTC. This gives the protein CASSLIDGNLYGYTF. This chain connects TRBV6-5 to TRBJ1-2; D is ambiguous. Trimming took off 5 bases at V and 4 bases at J, with 17 bases between the two ends. CDR1 and CDR2 (germline): MNHEY, SVGAGI. The CDR3 sequence is 15 residues long.